The clone carrying this TCR beta chain showed up just once. This sample is part of a study of T-cell memory formation after mild COVID-19. TCRdb used MiXCR to reprocess the 5' RACE reads, holding one entry per CDR3 protein. The sample lists roughly 610,000 distinct CDR3 sequences, 17% seen once, with around 7.8% in the top ten. The germline V and J ends were trimmed by 0 bases and 4 bases, with 12 bases remaining between them. This CDR3 is 14 amino acids long. Per the germline V gene, CDR1 is DFQATT and CDR2 is SNEGSKA (reference sequence). The clonotype comes from an adult woman who had mild COVID-19 (a few samples of this study predate the infection). Cell type and time point are not known. The chain uses TRBV20-1 and TRBJ2-5; D is ambiguous. Sequencing input: PBMCs or a T cell subset sorted from them (not recorded which). In DNA, the CDR3 is TGCAGTGCTAGAGATTCTAGGGCCTCAGAGACCCAGTACTTC. As protein: CSARDSRASETQYF.